The rows below give T cell receptor beta chains drawn from one sample of a study of blood T cell repertoires in COVID-19. The assay was immunoSEQ multiplex PCR, and TCRdb's table has in-frame clones only and misses some. The sample consists of around 230,000 clones, around nine tenths of them appearing once. Sequenced sample: peripheral blood. All receptors come from a man aged 35 to 55 with acute or convalescent COVID-19. Each CDR3 is given with its conserved first and last residue. D genes are given only for firm matches. A clone size is listed for some rows: how often the clone was seen (once, few, many), or a class if it is expanded.

TRBD2 | TRBJ2-1 | NA | TRBV10-1 | CASSSGGARDEQFF | TGCGCCAGCAGTAGCGGGGGGGCTAGGGATGAGCAGTTCTTC
NA | TRBJ2-1 | few | TRBV2 | CASSDIASSYNEQFF | TGTGCCAGCAGCGATATAGCGAGCTCCTACAATGAGCAGTTCTTC
NA | TRBJ1-4 | NA | TRBV6-5 | CASSLPPNIEKLFF | TGTGCCAGCAGTCTTCCTCCAAACATTGAAAAACTGTTTTTT
NA | TRBJ2-7 | NA | TRBV19 | CASSRVKGLVSSYEQYF | TGTGCCAGTAGTAGGGTCAAGGGGTTGGTGAGCTCCTACGAGCAGTACTTC
NA | TRBJ2-4 | NA | TRBV7-6 | CASSPPYDKNIQYF | TGTGCCAGCAGCCCTCCCTATGACAAAAACATTCAGTACTTC
NA | TRBJ1-5 | NA | TRBV16 | CASSHLGGVISNQPQHF | TGTGCCAGCAGCCACCTCGGAGGAGTGATTAGCAATCAGCCCCAGCATTTT
NA | TRBJ2-1 | NA | TRBV11-1 | CASSQGRANEQFF | TGTGCCAGCAGCCAGGGGAGGGCCAATGAGCAGTTCTTC
TRBD1 | TRBJ1-4 | NA | TRBV30 | CATGQGEKLFF | TGTGCCACGGGACAGGGGGAAAAACTGTTTTTT
NA | TRBJ2-4 | NA | TRBV1 | CTPAEGGLAGVPRLAKNIQYF | TGCACCCCCGCCGAGGGGGGACTAGCGGGAGTTCCCAGGCTAGCCAAAAACATTCAGTACTTC
TRBD1 | TRBJ2-2 | NA | TRBV4-3 | CASSQGAGGLSGELFF | TGCGCCAGCAGCCAAGGTGCAGGGGGTCTTTCCGGGGAGCTGTTTTTT
NA | TRBJ1-2 | NA | TRBV4-1 | CASSQDWSGNYGYTF | TGCGCCAGCAGCCAAGATTGGTCGGGGAACTATGGCTACACCTTC
NA | TRBJ1-2 | NA | TRBV4-3 | CASSQALDYGYTF | TGCGCCAGCAGCCAGGCCTTGGACTATGGCTACACCTTC
NA | TRBJ2-7 | NA | TRBV5-1 | CASKTGTYDEQYF | TGCGCCAGCAAGACCGGGACTTACGACGAGCAGTACTTC
NA | TRBJ1-2 | NA | TRBV7-2 | CASSVDRIGGYTF | TGTGCCAGCAGCGTTGACAGAATTGGTGGCTACACCTTC